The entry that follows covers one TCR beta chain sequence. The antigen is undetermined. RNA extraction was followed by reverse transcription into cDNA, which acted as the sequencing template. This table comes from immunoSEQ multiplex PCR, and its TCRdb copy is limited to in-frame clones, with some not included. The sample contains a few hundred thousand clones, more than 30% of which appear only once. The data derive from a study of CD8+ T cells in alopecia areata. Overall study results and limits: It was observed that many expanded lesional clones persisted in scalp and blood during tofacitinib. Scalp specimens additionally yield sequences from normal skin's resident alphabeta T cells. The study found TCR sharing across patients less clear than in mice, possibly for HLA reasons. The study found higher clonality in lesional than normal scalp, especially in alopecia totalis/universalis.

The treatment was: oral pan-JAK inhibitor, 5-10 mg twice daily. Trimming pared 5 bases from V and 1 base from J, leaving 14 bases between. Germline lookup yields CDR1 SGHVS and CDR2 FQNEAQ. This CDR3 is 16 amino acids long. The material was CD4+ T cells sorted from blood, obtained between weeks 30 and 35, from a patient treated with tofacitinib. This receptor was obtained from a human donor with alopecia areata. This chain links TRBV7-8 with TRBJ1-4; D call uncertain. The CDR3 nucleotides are TGTGCCAGCAGCCTGAGGAGGGTTCTAACTAATGAAAAACTGTTTTTT. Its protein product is CASSLRRVLTNEKLFF. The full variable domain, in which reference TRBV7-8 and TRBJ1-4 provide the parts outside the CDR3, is GAGVSQSPRYKVAKRGQDVALRCDPISGHVSLFWYQQALGQGPEFLTYFQNEAQLDKSGLPSDRFFAERPEGSVSTLKIQRTQQEDSAVYLCASSLRRVLTNEKLFFGSGTQLSVL.